The next 8 T cell receptor beta chains were all read from a single sample in a study of blood T cells in healthy people across ages. The second PCR ran 7 to 11 cycles with a sample-barcoded 5' primer and J-beta primers. TCRdb re-analysed the 5' RACE reads in MiXCR, keeping a single row per CDR3 protein. In the table there are hundreds of thousands of distinct CDR3 sequences, approximately 53% of which are singletons. The sequencing sample was made of blood. The receptors originated from a man aged 35-49 years in good health.

On this clonotype itself: The junction and the germline gene differ at one end; a read error may be behind it. The chain is built from TRBV20-1 and TRBJ2-1, with TRBD2 identical over 7 bases. The germline CDR1 and CDR2 sequences are DFQATT and SNEGSKA (reference sequence). The CDR3 length is 14 residues. CDR3 in DNA: TGCAGTGCTAGAGATCCAGCGGGATTCAATGAGGAGTTCTTC. Protein product: CSARDPAGFNEEFF.

The gene calls are TRBV20-1 and TRBJ1-2, with D unclear. In germline, CDR1 is DFQATT, CDR2 SNEGSKA (reference sequence). V was clipped by 3 bases and J by 6 bases, with 17 bases between them. The CDR3 runs 14 residues. The CDR3 protein is CSASPPGQPNGYTF. The CDR3 DNA reads as TGCAGTGCTAGCCCGCCCGGCCAGCCGAATGGCTACACCTTC.

The rearrangement joins TRBV7-9 to TRBJ1-5; D is uncertain. Germline V CDR1 and CDR2: SEHNR, FQNEAQ (reference sequence). The CDR3 contains 14 residues. The V gene lost 1 base and the J gene lost 2 bases, with 6 bases spanning the gap. The CDR3 bases are TGTGCCAGCAGCTTAGGTTCGGGCAATCAGCCCCAGCATTTT. Its translation: CASSLGSGNQPQHF.

The J gene is TRBJ1-1, the V gene TRBV28, with D maybe TRBD1 (5 bases). The CDR3 consists of 14 residues. V was clipped by 3 bases and J by 1 base, with 9 bases between them. The V gene's germline CDR1 is MDHEN and CDR2 SYDVKM. CDR3 coding DNA: TGTGCCAGCAGTTTTAAGGGACGGAACACTGAAGCTTTCTTT. This translates into CASSFKGRNTEAFF.

In its sample, this clonotype was seen a few times. The chain couples TRBV29-1 to TRBJ2-2; D not resolved. V was pared by 3 bases and J by 1 base, with 6 bases between. The germline V gene encodes CDR1 SQVTM and CDR2 ANQGSEA. The CDR3 runs 13 residues. The CDR3 is CSVDWGNTGELFF. As DNA, the CDR3 is TGCAGCGTTGACTGGGGGAACACCGGGGAGCTGTTTTTT.

This sequence joins TRBV20-1 and TRBJ2-1, with a tentative D call TRBD2 (6 bases). Trimming stripped 0 bases from V and 9 bases from J, with 15 bases between. Germline V gene lookup returns CDR1 DFQATT and CDR2 SNEGSKA (reference sequence). This CDR3 spans 14 amino acids. The CDR3 sequence: CSARDGGARGEQFF. The DNA of the CDR3 is TGCAGTGCTAGAGATGGAGGGGCCCGAGGTGAGCAGTTCTTC.

This clonotype was detected only a few times. V and J are TRBV29-1 and TRBJ2-5; 7 nucleotides match TRBD1. The germline V gene has CDR1 SQVTM and CDR2 ANQGSEA. The ends lost 6 bases at V and 4 bases at J; junction bases unmatched: 5. The CDR3 is 12 amino acids. In DNA form, the CDR3 reads TGCAGCGTGGGGGACAGAGCAGAGACCCAGTACTTC. This gives the protein CSVGDRAETQYF. Full variable domain (missing parts from reference TRBV29-1 and TRBJ2-5): SAVISQKPSRDICQRGTSLTIQCQVDSQVTMMFWYRQQPGQSLTLIATANQGSEATYESGFVIDKFPISRPNLTFSTLTVSNMSPEDSSIYLCSVGDRAETQYFGPGTRLLVL.

Here the CDR3 reads CASSPPGAAQFF. In DNA, the CDR3 is TGTGCCAGCAGTCCCCCCGGGGCCGCGCAGTTCTTC. The chain couples TRBV28 to TRBJ2-1, with D tentatively TRBD1 or TRBD2 (5 bases each). Germline values: CDR1 MDHEN, CDR2 SYDVKM. CDR3 length equals 12 residues. Between the trimmed V and J ends, which lost 5 bases and 12 bases, there was a span of 14 bases.